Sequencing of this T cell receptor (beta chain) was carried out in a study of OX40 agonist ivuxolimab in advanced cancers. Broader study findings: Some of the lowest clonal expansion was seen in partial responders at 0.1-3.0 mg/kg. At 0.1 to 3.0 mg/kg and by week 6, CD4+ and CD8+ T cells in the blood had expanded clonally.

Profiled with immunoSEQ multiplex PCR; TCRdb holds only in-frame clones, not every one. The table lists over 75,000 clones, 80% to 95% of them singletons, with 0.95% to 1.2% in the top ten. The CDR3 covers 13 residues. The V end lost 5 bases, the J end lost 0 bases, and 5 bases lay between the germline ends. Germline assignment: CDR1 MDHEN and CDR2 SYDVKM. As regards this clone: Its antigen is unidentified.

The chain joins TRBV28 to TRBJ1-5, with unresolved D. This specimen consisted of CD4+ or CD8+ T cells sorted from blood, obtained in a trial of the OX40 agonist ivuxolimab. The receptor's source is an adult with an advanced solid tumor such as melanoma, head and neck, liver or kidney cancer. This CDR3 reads CASSPHSNQPQHF. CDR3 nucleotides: TGTGCCAGCAGTCCTCATAGCAATCAGCCCCAGCATTTT. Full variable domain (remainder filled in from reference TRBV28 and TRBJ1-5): DVKVTQSSRYLVKRTGEKVFLECVQDMDHENMFWYRQDPGLGLRLIYFSYDVKMKEKGDIPEGYSVSREKKERFSLILESASTNQTSMYLCASSPHSNQPQHFGDGTRLSIL.